A few counts support the clone carrying this T cell receptor (beta chain). Its antigen is unidentified. Not enrolled were patients with uncontrolled infection, other autoimmune disease, pregnancy or lactation. Diagnoses rested on clinical symptoms, serum thyroxine and TRAb, thyroid ultrasound and orbital computed tomography. Unmatched junction bases numbered 6, after V lost 3 bases and J lost 7 bases. The CDR3 extends over 15 amino acids. Germline assignment: CDR1 KGHSH and CDR2 LQKENI. The data stem from a study of T cells in Graves' hyperthyroidism and ophthalmopathy. TCR beta CDR3 region amplification was performed from RNA transcripts. The TCR CDR3 first-round RT-PCR relied on the HTBI primer set. TCRdb re-called the multiplex PCR reads through MiXCR, storing one row per CDR3 protein. The sample consists of some 300,000 distinct CDR3 sequences, roughly 15% of them appearing once. Findings and limits, study-wide: Blood shared most expanded thyroid clonotypes above 0.001.

Sequences were obtained from blood. V gene TRBV18 combines with J gene TRBJ1-4; 9 bases fit TRBD1. This TCR derives from a woman aged 40 to 55 with Graves' hyperthyroidism. The CDR3 DNA sequence: TGTGCCAGCTCACCTACAGGGGGCCGAGGTGAAAAACTGTTTTTT. Amino acids: CASSPTGGRGEKLFF.